This T cell receptor beta chain derives from a study of metastatic and nonmetastatic thyroid tumors. In the study overall: Repertoire comparison spanned blood and tumor or nodule tissue of malignant and benign thyroid patients.

CDR1 and CDR2 from the germline V gene are SGDLS and YYNGEE. The CDR3 totals 15 residues. The ends were cut back, 2 bases at V and 3 bases at J, with 14 bases in the middle. With MiXCR, TCRdb reprocessed the PCR reads. The sample records approximately 17,000 clones, roughly 25% being singletons. The entire patient cohort was treatment-naive prior to thyroid surgery. The table lists this clone with many counts. This sample also contains other DNA sequences that code for the same CDR3. The chain employs TRBV9 and TRBJ1-1; no reliable D call. Specimen: tumor tissue. This TCR was sampled from a female donor with papillary thyroid cancer or a benign thyroid nodule (not recorded which). Some clones in this sample may be carry-over from other donors' samples. The CDR3 bases are TGTGCCAGCAGCGTCGCTTCGGATCCGTACACTGAAGCTTTCTTT. This codes for CASSVASDPYTEAFF.